The TCR beta chain under discussion was sequenced for a study of cytomegalovirus exposure and HLA in healthy donors. In the PCR, 60 Vbeta and 13 Jbeta primers were used. This table comes from immunoSEQ multiplex PCR, and its TCRdb copy is limited to in-frame clones, with some not included. Seen here are more than 150,000 clones, about 80% observed once, and the top ten hold about 0.64%. With V trimmed by 2 bases and J by 3 bases, 4 bases remained unmatched. This CDR3 comprises 15 residues. Germline-derived CDR1 and CDR2 are SGHTA and FQGNSA. This clone turned up a few times. The sequence was obtained from a boy younger than 18 in good health and CMV-seronegative. Specimen: PBMCs. The chain is built from TRBV7-2 and TRBJ1-5; 7 bases match TRBD1. The CDR3 coding sequence is TGTGCCAGCAGCTTAAGAGGGGGCCTCAATCAGCCCCAGCATTTT. Translation gives CASSLRGGLNQPQHF.